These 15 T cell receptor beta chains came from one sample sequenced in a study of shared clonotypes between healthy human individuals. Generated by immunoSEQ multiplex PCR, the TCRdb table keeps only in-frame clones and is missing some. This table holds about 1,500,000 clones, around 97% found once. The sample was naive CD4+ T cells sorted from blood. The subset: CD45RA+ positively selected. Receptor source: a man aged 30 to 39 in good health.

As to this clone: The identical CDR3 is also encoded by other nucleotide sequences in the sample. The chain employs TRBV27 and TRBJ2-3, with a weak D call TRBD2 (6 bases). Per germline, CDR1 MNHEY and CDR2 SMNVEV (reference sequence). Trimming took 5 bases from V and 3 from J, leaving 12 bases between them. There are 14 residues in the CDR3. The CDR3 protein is CASSPEGGTDTQYF. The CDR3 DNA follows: TGTGCCAGCAGTCCGGAGGGCGGGACAGATACGCAGTATTTT.

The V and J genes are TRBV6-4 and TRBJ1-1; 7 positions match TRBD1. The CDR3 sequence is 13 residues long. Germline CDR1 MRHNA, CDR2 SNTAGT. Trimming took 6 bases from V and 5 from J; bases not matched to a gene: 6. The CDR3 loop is CASSEGAETEAFF. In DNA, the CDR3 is TGTGCCAGCAGCGAGGGGGCTGAGACTGAAGCTTTCTTT.

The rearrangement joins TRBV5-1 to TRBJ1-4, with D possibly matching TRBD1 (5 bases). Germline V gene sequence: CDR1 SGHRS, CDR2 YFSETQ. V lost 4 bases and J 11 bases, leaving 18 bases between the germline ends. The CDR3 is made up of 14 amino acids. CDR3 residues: CASSEWGRRDKLFF. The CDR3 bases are TGCGCCAGCAGCGAGTGGGGACGGAGAGATAAACTGTTTTTT.

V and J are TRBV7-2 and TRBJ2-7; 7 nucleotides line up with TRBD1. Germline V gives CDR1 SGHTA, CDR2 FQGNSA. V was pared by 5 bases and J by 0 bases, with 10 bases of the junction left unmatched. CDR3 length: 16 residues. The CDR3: CASSLQQGINSYEQYF. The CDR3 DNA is TGTGCCAGCAGCCTACAACAGGGGATAAACTCCTACGAGCAGTACTTC.

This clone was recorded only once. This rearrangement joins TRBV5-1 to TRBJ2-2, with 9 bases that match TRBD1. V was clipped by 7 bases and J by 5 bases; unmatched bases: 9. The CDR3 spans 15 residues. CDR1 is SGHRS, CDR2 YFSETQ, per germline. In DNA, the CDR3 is TGCGCCAGCGGAAAGAGGACAGGGGAAACCGGGGAGCTGTTTTTT. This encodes CASGKRTGETGELFF.

The CDR3 DNA reads TGTGCCAGCAGGGACGGGCGAGGAGATGAGCAGTTCTTC. It is translated as CASRDGRGDEQFF. The chain has TRBV7-3 and TRBJ2-1; D gene ambiguous. The CDR3 is 13 amino acids. CDR1 and CDR2 (germline): SGHTA, FQGTGA. The ends were cut back, 6 bases at V and 8 bases at J, with 14 bases in the middle.

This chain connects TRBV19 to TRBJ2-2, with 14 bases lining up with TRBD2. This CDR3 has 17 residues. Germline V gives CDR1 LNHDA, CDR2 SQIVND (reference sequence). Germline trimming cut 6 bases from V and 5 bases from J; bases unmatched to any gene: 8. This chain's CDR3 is CASSRYGTSGSTGELFF. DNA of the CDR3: TGTGCCAGTAGCCGATATGGGACTAGCGGGAGTACCGGGGAGCTGTTTTTT.

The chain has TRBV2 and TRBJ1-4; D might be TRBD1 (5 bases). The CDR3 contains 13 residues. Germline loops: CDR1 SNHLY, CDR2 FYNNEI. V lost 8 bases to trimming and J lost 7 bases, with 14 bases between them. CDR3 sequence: CASGGRRTEKLFF. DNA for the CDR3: TGTGCCAGCGGGGGGAGGAGAACTGAAAAACTGTTTTTT.

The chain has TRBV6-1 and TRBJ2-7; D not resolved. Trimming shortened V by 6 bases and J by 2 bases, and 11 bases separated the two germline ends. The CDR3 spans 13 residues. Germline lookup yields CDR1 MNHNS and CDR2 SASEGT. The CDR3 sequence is CASSKGQTYEQYF. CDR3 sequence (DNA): TGTGCCAGCAGCAAGGGCCAGACCTACGAGCAGTACTTC.

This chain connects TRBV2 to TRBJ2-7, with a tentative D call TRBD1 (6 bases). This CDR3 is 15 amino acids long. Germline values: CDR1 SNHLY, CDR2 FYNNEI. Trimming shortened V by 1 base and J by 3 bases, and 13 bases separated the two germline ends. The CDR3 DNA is TGTGCCAGCAGTGAAGGTTCATTGGACAGCTACGAGCAGTACTTC. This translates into CASSEGSLDSYEQYF.

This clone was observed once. The CDR3 protein is CATSRGSGLAVYEQYF. The CDR3 DNA reads TGTGCCACCAGCAGAGGTTCGGGACTAGCGGTTTACGAGCAGTACTTC. The rearrangement joins TRBV15 to TRBJ2-7, with 11 positions matching TRBD2. This CDR3 spans 16 amino acids. J gave up 4 bases and V 1 base, and 6 bases lay outside the gene matches. Germline CDR1 is LNHNV and CDR2 is YYDKDF (reference sequence). Full variable domain (outside the CDR3, taken from reference TRBV15 and TRBJ2-7): DAMVIQNPRYQVTQFGKPVTLSCSQTLNHNVMYWYQQKSSQAPKLLFHYYDKDFNNEADTPDNFQSRRPNTSFCFLDIRSPGLGDTAMYLCATSRGSGLAVYEQYFGPGTRLTVT.

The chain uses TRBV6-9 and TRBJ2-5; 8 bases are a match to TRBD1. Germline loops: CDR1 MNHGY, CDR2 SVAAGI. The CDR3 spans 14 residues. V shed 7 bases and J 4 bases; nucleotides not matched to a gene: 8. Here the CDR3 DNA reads TGTGCCAGCATACTCAGGGGGCTTGGAGAGACCCAGTACTTC. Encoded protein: CASILRGLGETQYF.

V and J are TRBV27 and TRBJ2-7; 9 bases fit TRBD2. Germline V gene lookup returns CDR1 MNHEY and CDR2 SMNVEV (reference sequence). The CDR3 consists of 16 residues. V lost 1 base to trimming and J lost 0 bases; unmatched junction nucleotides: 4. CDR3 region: CASSLWLAGPSYEQYF. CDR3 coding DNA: TGTGCCAGCAGTTTATGGCTAGCGGGACCCTCCTACGAGCAGTACTTC.

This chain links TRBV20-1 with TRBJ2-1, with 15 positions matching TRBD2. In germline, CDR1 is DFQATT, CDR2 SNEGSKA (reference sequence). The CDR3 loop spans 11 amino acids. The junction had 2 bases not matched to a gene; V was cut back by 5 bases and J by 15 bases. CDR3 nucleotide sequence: TGCAGTGCTGTGGGACTAGCGGGAGGGTTCTTC. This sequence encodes CSAVGLAGGFF.

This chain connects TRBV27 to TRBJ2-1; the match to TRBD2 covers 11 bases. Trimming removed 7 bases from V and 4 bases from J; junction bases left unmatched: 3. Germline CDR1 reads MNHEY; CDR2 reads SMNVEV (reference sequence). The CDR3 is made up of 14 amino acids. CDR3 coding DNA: TGTGCCAGCACCCGACTAGCGGGGTACAATGAGCAGTTCTTC. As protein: CASTRLAGYNEQFF.